The source of this T cell receptor beta chain is a study of cytomegalovirus exposure and HLA in healthy donors listed by TCRdb under 2017. Concerning the study at large: An earlier analysis of approximately 590 of the donors reported more than 250 Gb of sequence data and more than 90 million unique TCR beta sequences from roughly 200 million T cells. Because of strong linkage in the cohort, roughly five DR-DQ haplotypes were treated as single units for association and clustering. All discovery cohort repertoires had been generated on a single sequencing platform. Using immunosequencing, the study profiled T cell repertoires from 640 or so subjects and related those repertoires to cytomegalovirus serostatus. A later analysis re-examined previously published TCR beta repertoires from 600 to 700 donors and added high-resolution HLA genotyping to investigate patterns of TCR occurrence. The number of typed donors differed by locus: about 620-640 for A, B, C, DRB1 and DQB1; 500 to 550 for DQA1; 606 for DPA1; and approximately 450 for DPB1. Donor age, sex, ethnicity and CMV serostatus were compiled alongside the repertoire data. The study aimed to test whether signatures of past pathogen exposure could be identified by cataloging public T cell receptors. To decide whether each TCR beta V gene segment behaved as functional or pseudogenic, an earlier analysis of approximately 600 of the donors relied on high-throughput TCR beta sequencing. Rather than drawing on any new phenotypic data, the later analysis identified candidate immune exposures from TCR beta sequences and the way those sequences occurred across donors. In a later genetic analysis, genome-wide SNP genotypes for about three fifths of the roughly 670 donors were used, and that subset was treated as a discovery cohort. Both class I and class II loci were covered by HLA typing, at four-digit resolution. Approximately 310 gigabases of sequencing data and tens of millions of unique TCR sequences were included in an early release covering 550 to 650 HLA-typed donors. Of the 398 genotyped donors, approximately 82% fell in the genetic ancestry cluster associated with self-reported Caucasian donors. Among about 410 genotyped donors of the cohort, an average of around 250,000 unique TCR beta nucleotide sequences was sequenced per donor, of which 15% to 20% were non-productive. To predict cytomegalovirus infection status, the study combined high-throughput TCR immunosequencing, statistical association of individual TCRs with disease status, and machine learning. Besides the first cohort of roughly 700 subjects, a separate validation cohort made up of over 100 different subjects was used.

In total, about 650 healthy bone marrow donors made up the cohort. At the time of sampling, every cohort member was nominally healthy, though immune exposures that went unrecorded were likely present. The donor tested CMV seropositive and was one of the 289 seropositive cohort members. A peripheral blood sample was collected from each donor, and TCR beta sequencing was performed on peripheral blood mononuclear cells. Genomic DNA extraction from the blood cell samples was performed with the Qiagen DNeasy Blood Extraction Kit. Beyond this particular receptor, the publication reports: A cluster of highly shared sequence variants was judged likely to represent a technical artifact of the sequencing pipeline. The cohort was sequenced for TCR beta chains only, and without alpha or paired-chain data the features that could be detected were limited. HLA typing was unavailable for some donors at each locus, so association tests used only the typed subset. In vitro tests confirmed that a few of the cytomegalovirus-associated TCR beta chains recognize cytomegalovirus antigens. In the study, 164 TCR beta chains were listed as associated with cytomegalovirus. The authors suggested that the approach could potentially be extended to other disease states and immunological phenotypes. Most CMV-associated TCR beta chains appeared to be HLA-restricted in a later analysis, and the HLA associations seemed to be driven largely by CMV exposure. A later analysis found that HLA-associated TCR beta chains were more clonally expanded and had lower generation probabilities than equally common non-associated chains. According to a later genetic analysis, donors in an Asian-associated ancestry cluster had fewer N-insertions in productive TCRs than the approximately 630-donor mean. Because counts were too low, 15 to 20 rarely observed V segments, including chromosome 9 orphons, were excluded from the earlier analysis of some 590 of the donors. V-gene and J-gene trimming of TCR beta chains was associated with a missense DCLRE1C variant in a later genetic analysis, and the association was replicated in an independent cohort. Most TCR sequences were observed very rarely across donors, whereas some public TCRs were present in many individuals. Presence/absence analyses assumed roughly uniform sequencing depth across donors, an assumption that may not hold. According to a later analysis, parvovirus B19, influenza, CMV and Epstein-Barr virus appeared linked to several top co-occurrence clusters. Specific HLA alleles were associated with 15,000 to 20,000 TCR beta sequences at a false discovery rate of 0.05 in a later analysis. Immune exposure information for the cohort was limited to CMV serostatus. In an earlier analysis of around 600 of the donors, most TCR beta V segments appeared in productive rearrangements about 87% or about 30% of the time, broadly matching IMGT annotations. Correlated functional status among segregating V segments might be attributable to linkage disequilibrium, but an unknown experimental factor could not be ruled out. Cytomegalovirus status was reported to be diagnosed by the classifier with high specificity and sensitivity in both the original and validation cohorts. A later analysis found that TCR association rates varied across HLA loci, with DRB1 alleles showing the most associated TCRs and HLA-C alleles the fewest. When HLA alleles, especially DR and DQ, strongly co-occurred, TCR associations were difficult to assign to individual alleles. A further reported finding was that TCR beta sequences accurately predicted the HLA-A and HLA-B alleles for most subjects in the first cohort.

The library relied on the immunoSEQ multiplex PCR assay. For the multiplex PCR, a mixture combining 60 forward primers for TCR Vbeta segments and 13 reverse primers for TCR Jbeta segments was used. A multiplex PCR assay on genomic DNA amplified the CDR3 region of rearranged TCR beta genes. Amplified TCR beta libraries were sequenced as 87-base-pair reads on the Illumina HiSeq System. The authors' analysis ran thus. A later analysis tallied some 79 million unique TCR beta chains across the 666 repertoires, and approximately 9.9 million of those chains were shared by two or more donors. Raw reads were error-corrected and collapsed into unique sequences with a nearest-neighbor algorithm that merged closely related sequences to remove PCR and sequencing errors. To assign V, D and J gene segments, CDR3 sequences were aligned to IMGT reference sequences. For a sequence to be retained, a match of at least six nucleotides was required to both a V gene segment and a J gene segment. Rearrangements were classified as productive when the CDR3 lacked stop codons and remained in frame with V and J, and all other rearrangements were classified as non-productive. CDR3 was defined by IMGT convention, running from the second conserved V-encoded cysteine to the conserved J-encoded phenylalanine. In an earlier analysis of 500 to 650 of the donors, sequences lacking an unambiguous match to a single V gene segment were excluded. In an earlier analysis of approximately 610 of the donors, V segments were called functional above 56.7% productive rearrangements and were called segregating when the between-donor standard deviation exceeded 5%. A statistical classification framework was developed to diagnose cytomegalovirus status using the catalog of TCR beta chain sequences. In a later analysis, TCR nucleotide sequences were compared against IMGT/GENE-DB human TR gene sequences so that V and J genes could be assigned. Using the TCRdist pipeline, a later analysis assigned CDR3 sequences along with most-parsimonious VDJ recombination scenarios. In a later analysis, each TCR beta chain was defined by its CDR3 amino acid sequence together with its V-gene family, and reads lacking a unique V-gene family were excluded. In a later analysis, around 600 highly shared, low-generation-probability nucleotide sequences were removed to address suspected cross-contamination and a sequencing artifact. For each public chain, a later analysis derived a clonal expansion index from normalized ranks of inferred template counts within each repertoire. In a later analysis, generation probabilities were computed with a VDJ recombination model fitted to out-of-frame rearrangements, and the resulting probabilities were checked against IGoR. Hypergeometric tests were used in a later analysis to score TCR-TCR, TCR-HLA and TCR-CMV co-occurrence, with a repertoire-size bias correction applied to the TCR pairs. In a later analysis, false discovery rates were estimated by permuting HLA or CMV assignments 20 times. In a later analysis, co-occurring TCRs were grouped with DBSCAN, and TCRdist sequence similarity was added when clustering was performed within HLA-allele-positive subsets. For co-occurrence clustering, repertoires with fewer than 30,000 or more than 120,000 public chains were excluded, along with about five repertoires with anomalous nucleotide sharing. TCRdb mirrors the immuneACCESS table, restricted to in-frame sequences. Some clones are absent from its copies; in checked studies, under half trace to an unresolved V gene, and the reason for the others is unknown. V and J calls and clone size are those listed in that table; D and trimming were worked out from the DNA. This sample lists some 120,000 clones; 81% were detected once. The ten largest clones capture 3.5% to 4% of the sample.

Points on this clone: The antigen this receptor binds is unknown. No much larger clone is present one base from it, and per-base qualities are unavailable.

The sequenced sample was PBMCs. The clonotype was recovered from a man in his late teens or twenties in good health and CMV-seropositive.

The sequence in DNA is TGTGCCAGCAGCTGGTGGCTTCCGGGTTTAGAGACCCAGTACTTC. Its protein reads: CASSWWLPGLETQYF. The V and J genes are TRBV5-6 and TRBJ2-5, with no confidently assigned D gene. Measured from the cysteine to the phenylalanine, the CDR3 is 15 residues long. The kept DNA is CDR3 alone, 45 bases in frame from the first base. V sheds 3 bases and J sheds 4 bases, leaving 16 bases between their ends. CDR1 and CDR2 are read off the germline V gene as SGHDT and YYEEEE.